The rows below give T cell receptor beta chains drawn from one sample of a study of blood T cells in healthy people across ages. In TCRdb, the 5' RACE reads were re-called with MiXCR into one record per CDR3 protein. The profile covers 850,000 to 1,000,000 distinct CDR3 sequences, with under 50% appearing a single time and about an eighth taken by the ten largest. The sample comprised blood. These receptors were taken from a man aged 25-45 years in good health. CDR3s include the opening cysteine and the closing phenylalanine or tryptophan. A D gene is named only where the DNA matches it firmly. Rows give clone size only sometimes, using once, few, many, or a class for an expanded clone.

.	TRBJ2-7	.	TRBV20-1	TGCAGTGCTCATCCACGCAGGGCCTACGAGCAGTACTTC	CSAHPRRAYEQYF
.	TRBJ2-1	.	TRBV11-2	TGTGCCAGCAGCTGGGAGATCGGTTTCTCGTTCTTC	CASSWEIGFSFF
TRBD2	TRBJ2-1	.	TRBV27	TGTGCCAGCAGTACATCTCTGAGCGGGGGCTACAATGAGCAGTTCTTC	CASSTSLSGGYNEQFF
.	TRBJ2-5	.	TRBV4-1	TGCGCCAGCAGCCAAGATGGCCAGGGAACAGAGACCCAGTACTTC	CASSQDGQGTETQYF
TRBD2	TRBJ2-7	few	TRBV24-1	TGTGCCACCAGTGATCCCGGGACTAGCCTCGAGCAGTACTTC	CATSDPGTSLEQYF
TRBD1	TRBJ2-7	few	TRBV12-3/TRBV12-4	TGTGCCAGCAGTTTAGTGGGGACAGGGAAGAACGAGCAGTACTTC	CASSLVGTGKNEQYF
.	TRBJ2-5	many	TRBV29-1	TGCAGCGTTGAGGGTGGGGAGACCCAGTACTTC	CSVEGGETQYF
.	TRBJ1-4	.	TRBV4-1	TGCGCCAGCAGCCGGTACGGAGGGAGACAGATCGCGGTTGGAAATGAAAAACTGTTTTTT	CASSRYGGRQIAVGNEKLFF
.	TRBJ1-2	.	TRBV3-1	TGTGCCAGCAGCCATGTCGGGACACGGACTTCCTTATATGGCTACACCTTC	CASSHVGTRTSLYGYTF
.	TRBJ1-5	.	TRBV20-1	TGCAGTGCCCTGGGACGGCGTAGCAATCAGCCCCAGCATTTT	CSALGRRSNQPQHF